Shown below are 32 T cell receptor beta chains from a single sample sequenced in a study of T cell responses to AZD1222 COVID-19 vaccine. Repertoires were generated with immunoSEQ multiplex PCR, while TCRdb's copy carries only in-frame clones and drops some. In the table there are over 120,000 clones, approximately 85% of which are singletons. The input for sequencing was peripheral blood, taken 28 days after the second dose of the MenACWY control vaccine. These receptors originate from an adult who received the MenACWY meningococcal vaccine as a control.

J is TRBJ1-5 and V is TRBV27, with TRBD1 identical over 7 bases. Germline V CDR1 and CDR2: MNHEY, SMNVEV (reference sequence). Trimming took 4 bases from V and 0 from J; bases not matched to a gene: 6. The CDR3 runs 16 residues. For the CDR3, the DNA is TGTGCCAGCAGTTCCTACAGGGGCCCTAGCAATCAGCCCCAGCATTTT. It encodes CASSSYRGPSNQPQHF.

The V call is TRBV19, the J call TRBJ2-7; D ambiguous. This CDR3 has 13 amino acids. The V gene's germline CDR1 is LNHDA and CDR2 SQIVND (reference sequence). The V and J ends lost 1 base and 4 bases respectively, with 8 bases between them. The CDR3 DNA reads as TGTGCCAGTAGTATAGCGGACGGGTACGAGCAGTACTTC. It yields the protein CASSIADGYEQYF.

The chain carries TRBV6-5 and TRBJ1-1, with a weak D call TRBD1 (5 bases). The CDR3 is 13 amino acids. Germline assignment: CDR1 MNHEY and CDR2 SVGAGI. V was pared by 6 bases and J by 4 bases, with 12 bases between. The CDR3 is CASSHGGSTEAFF. In nucleotides, the CDR3 is TGTGCCAGCAGCCACGGGGGAAGCACTGAAGCTTTCTTT.

The CDR3: CASRGYRDRGETQYF. CDR3 DNA: TGTGCCAGCAGAGGATACCGGGACAGGGGAGAGACCCAGTACTTC. The genes are TRBV5-8 and TRBJ2-5; TRBD1 matches 10 bases. CDR1 SGHTS and CDR2 YDEGEE come from the germline V gene. J gave up 4 bases and V 5 bases, and 8 bases lay outside the gene matches. The CDR3 contains 15 residues. Full variable domain (remainder filled in from reference TRBV5-8 and TRBJ2-5): EAGVTQSPTHLIKTRGQQATLRCSPISGHTSVYWYQQALGLGLQFLLWYDEGEERNRGNFPPRFSGRQFPNYSSELNVNALELEDSALYLCASRGYRDRGETQYFGPGTRLLVL.

This chain links TRBV14 with TRBJ1-1, with D uncertain. Germline assignment: CDR1 SGHDN and CDR2 FVKESK. Trimming pared 0 bases from V and 2 bases from J, leaving 19 bases between. This CDR3 spans 18 amino acids. DNA for the CDR3: TGTGCCAGCAGCCAAGATCCGCAGGCATTAGGGTATAACACTGAAGCTTTCTTT. It is translated as CASSQDPQALGYNTEAFF.

Only a few counts were recorded for this clone. J is TRBJ1-3 and V is TRBV7-9; D unclear. Germline assignment: CDR1 SEHNR and CDR2 FQNEAQ (reference sequence). The V and J ends lost 5 bases and 4 bases respectively, with 18 bases between them. The CDR3 loop spans 16 amino acids. For the CDR3, the DNA is TGTGCCAGCAGCCTAACCCCGACGTCCTGGGGAAACACCATATATTTT. Protein: CASSLTPTSWGNTIYF.

The chain couples TRBV5-8 to TRBJ1-6; D call uncertain. The CDR3 is 17 amino acids. Per germline, CDR1 SGHTS and CDR2 YDEGEE. The ends were cut back, 1 base at V and 0 bases at J, with 11 bases in the middle. The chain's CDR3 is CASSLSSTSSYNSPLHF. The CDR3 bases are TGTGCCAGCAGCTTGTCATCGACCAGCTCCTATAATTCACCCCTCCACTTT.

The chain links TRBV7-3 to TRBJ2-5, with D perhaps matching TRBD1 or TRBD2 (5 bases each). Germline-derived CDR1 and CDR2 are SGHTA and FQGTGA. The length of the CDR3 is 14 residues. With 5 bases removed from V and 4 bases from J, the gap between germline ends came to 14 bases. CDR3 in DNA: TGTGCCAGCAGCATCGATCCGGGGCGAGAGACCCAGTACTTC. Amino acids: CASSIDPGRETQYF.

This clone was recorded only once. This chain connects TRBV7-2 to TRBJ1-2; no reliable D call. Germline CDR1 SGHTA, CDR2 FQGNSA. V lost 5 bases and J 10 bases, leaving 23 bases between the germline ends. This CDR3 spans 15 amino acids. The chain's CDR3 is CASSQTHGPQIPYTF. The CDR3 DNA reads TGTGCCAGCAGCCAGACCCACGGGCCCCAAATCCCCTACACCTTC.

The genes are TRBV11-2 and TRBJ2-3; TRBD2 aligns across 9 bases. Germline loops: CDR1 SGHAT, CDR2 FQNNGV. The ends lost 6 bases at V and 3 bases at J; junction bases unmatched: 7. The CDR3 extends over 15 amino acids. The CDR3 DNA reads as TGTGCCAGCAGGAGGACTAGCGCGGGGACAGATACGCAGTATTTT. As protein: CASRRTSAGTDTQYF.

The V call is TRBV4-1, the J call TRBJ2-5; 10 nucleotides line up with TRBD2. J gave up 4 bases and V 0 bases, and 8 bases lay outside the gene matches. The CDR3 covers 17 residues. In germline, CDR1 is MGHRA, CDR2 YSYEKL. CDR3 in DNA: TGCGCCAGCAGCCAAGAGGGGAGCGGGGGGGCCCGAGAGACCCAGTACTTC. Translated: CASSQEGSGGARETQYF.

The J gene is TRBJ1-1, the V gene TRBV6-5; 7 nucleotides line up with TRBD1. The germline gives CDR1 MNHEY, CDR2 SVGAGI. The CDR3 length is 13 residues. J was trimmed by 6 bases and V by 10 bases; bases with no gene match: 11. CDR3 residues: CATETGELAEAFF. CDR3 DNA sequence: TGTGCCACCGAAACAGGGGAACTCGCTGAAGCTTTCTTT.

The chain employs TRBV19 and TRBJ1-4; D perhaps matches TRBD1 (5 bases). The CDR3 runs to 13 residues. The ends were cut back, 7 bases at V and 5 bases at J, with 11 bases in the middle. Per the germline V gene, CDR1 is LNHDA and CDR2 is SQIVND (reference sequence). The DNA of the CDR3 is TGTGCCAGTAAGAGGCGGGGGAATGAAAAACTGTTTTTT. Translating it yields CASKRRGNEKLFF.

The V call is TRBV12-5, the J call TRBJ1-1; possibly TRBD1 for D (5 bases). The CDR3 totals 14 residues. With 4 bases removed from V and 1 base from J, the gap between germline ends came to 10 bases. Germline V gene sequence: CDR1 LGHNT, CDR2 FRNRAP. CDR3 in DNA: TGTGCTAGTGGTTCCCGGACAACGAACACTGAAGCTTTCTTT. Translation gives CASGSRTTNTEAFF. Using reference TRBV12-5 and TRBJ1-1 for the parts outside the CDR3, the full variable domain is DARVTQTPRHKVTEMGQEVTMRCQPILGHNTVFWYRQTMMQGLELLAYFRNRAPLDDSGMPKDRFSAEMPDATLATLKIQPSEPRDSAVYFCASGSRTTNTEAFFGQGTRLTVV.

CDR3 bases: TGCGCCAGCAGCTTGGACGGGAGGAACTACAATGAGCAGTTCTTC. This translates into CASSLDGRNYNEQFF. The chain is built from TRBV5-1 and TRBJ2-1; TRBD2 aligns across 7 bases. Trimming took 0 bases from V and 3 from J; bases not matched to a gene: 3. Germline V gene lookup returns CDR1 SGHRS and CDR2 YFSETQ. CDR3 length: 15 amino acids.

This chain connects TRBV25-1 to TRBJ2-5; D is tentatively TRBD1 or TRBD2 (5 bases each). V was pared by 5 bases and J by 2 bases, with 15 bases between. Germline CDR1 and CDR2: MGHDK and SYGVNS. The CDR3 length is 15 residues. As DNA, the CDR3 is TGTGCCAGCAGTACCCTCAGGGACCGGCAAGAGACCCAGTACTTC. Amino acids: CASSTLRDRQETQYF. Full variable domain (rest looked up from reference TRBV25-1 and TRBJ2-5): EADIYQTPRYLVIGTGKKITLECSQTMGHDKMYWYQQDPGMELHLIHYSYGVNSTEKGDLSSESTVSRIRTEHFPLTLESARPSHTSQYLCASSTLRDRQETQYFGPGTRLLVL.

This clone was recorded once. The chain uses TRBV5-1 and TRBJ1-2; D ambiguous. Germline V CDR1 and CDR2: SGHRS, YFSETQ. This CDR3 has 14 residues. V lost 0 bases and J lost 8, with 14 bases in between. The CDR3, as DNA: TGCGCCAGCAGCTTGGCAAAGGGCGCGAAGGGCTACACCTTC. Translating it yields CASSLAKGAKGYTF.

This clone was detected a few times. This chain links TRBV7-9 with TRBJ2-7; D possibly corresponds to TRBD2 (6 bases). CDR3 length: 12 residues. Germline V gene sequence: CDR1 SEHNR, CDR2 FQNEAQ (reference sequence). V lost 8 bases and J 3 bases, leaving 11 bases between the germline ends. The CDR3 sequence is CASAGRSYEQYF. CDR3 coding DNA: TGTGCCAGCGCGGGACGCAGCTACGAGCAGTACTTC.

This rearrangement joins TRBV7-3 to TRBJ1-1; no reliable D call. Germline V gene lookup returns CDR1 SGHTA and CDR2 FQGTGA. This CDR3 is 14 amino acids long. Trimming stripped 2 bases from V and 7 bases from J, with 14 bases between. CDR3 sequence (DNA): TGTGCCAGCAGCTTAGGATCCGGACCTGATGAAGCTTTCTTT. Its protein is CASSLGSGPDEAFF.

The chain carries TRBV19 and TRBJ2-7, with D possibly matching TRBD1 (6 bases). The CDR3 has 13 residues. V was shortened by 6 bases and J by 3 bases, with 12 bases between the two germline ends. CDR1 is LNHDA and CDR2 is SQIVND in the germline V gene (reference sequence). CDR3 protein: CASSPGHNYEQYF. DNA of the CDR3: TGTGCCAGTAGCCCGGGACACAACTACGAGCAGTACTTC. Combining the CDR3 with reference TRBV19 and TRBJ2-7 gives the whole variable domain DGGITQSPKYLFRKEGQNVTLSCEQNLNHDAMYWYRQDPGQGLRLIYYSQIVNDFQKGDIAEGYSVSREKKESFPLTVTSAQKNPTAFYLCASSPGHNYEQYFGPGTRLTVT.

The chain recombines TRBV27 with TRBJ2-3; unclear D gene. Germline V lookup: CDR1 MNHEY, CDR2 SMNVEV (reference sequence). There are 13 residues in the CDR3. The V end was cut by 2 bases, the J end by 0 bases, with 3 bases between. Written as DNA, the CDR3 is TGTGCCAGCAGTTTACTGAGCACAGATACGCAGTATTTT. As protein: CASSLLSTDTQYF.

This clone came up a few times. For the CDR3, the DNA is TGTGCCAGCAGCTTGGGACAGCCGAATGAAAAACTGTTTTTT. It yields the protein CASSLGQPNEKLFF. The V and J genes are TRBV11-3 and TRBJ1-4, with TRBD1 identical over 7 bases. Looked up from germline, CDR1 is SGHNT and CDR2 is YENEEA. V was clipped by 3 bases and J by 5 bases; unmatched bases: 3. The CDR3 spans 14 residues.

The chain couples TRBV19 to TRBJ1-4, with D unclear. CDR1 and CDR2 from the germline V gene are LNHDA and SQIVND (reference sequence). The germline V and J ends were trimmed by 3 bases and 8 bases, with 10 bases remaining between them. This CDR3 has 13 amino acids. The CDR3 region has the DNA TGTGCCAGTAGTATGGGCAGAGGAGAAAAACTGTTTTTT. Amino acid sequence: CASSMGRGEKLFF.

This sequence joins TRBV5-1 and TRBJ2-5, with D tentatively TRBD1 or TRBD2 (5 bases each). This CDR3 contains 14 residues. Germline V lookup: CDR1 SGHRS, CDR2 YFSETQ. Between the trimmed V and J ends, which lost 0 bases and 7 bases, there was a span of 13 bases. This CDR3 reads CASSLDTGPATQYF. The CDR3 coding sequence is TGCGCCAGCAGCTTGGATACGGGACCCGCGACCCAGTACTTC.

Comment on this clone: Its ends do not fully match the called genes, so a read error is possible. The chain employs TRBV19 and TRBJ2-7, with D possibly matching TRBD2 (6 bases). Germline V lookup: CDR1 LNHDA, CDR2 SQIVND (reference sequence). The CDR3 sequence is 13 residues long. The DNA of the CDR3 is TGTGCCAGTAGTATTAATATGGCGGGGAAAGTAGACTTC. Encoded protein: CASSINMAGKVDF.

The chain employs TRBV30 and TRBJ2-6; the D is unclear. Germline CDR1 and CDR2: GTSNPN and SVGIG (reference sequence). The V end was cut by 0 bases, the J end by 4 bases, with 13 bases between. The length of the CDR3 is 16 residues. The CDR3, as DNA: TGTGCCTGGAGTGTACCCCGGAAGTCCGGGGCCAACGTCCTGACTTTC. This codes for CAWSVPRKSGANVLTF.

V is TRBV10-3 and J is TRBJ2-1, with TRBD2 identical over 16 bases. Per the germline V gene, CDR1 is ENHRY and CDR2 is SYGVKD. The CDR3 totals 19 residues. After removal of 4 bases from V and 10 bases from J, the junction contained 16 bases not matched to a gene. Here the CDR3 DNA reads TGTGCCATCAGTGGTCGACCCAATCCGGGACTAGCGGGAGGGGACGAGCAGTTCTTC. Translation: CAISGRPNPGLAGGDEQFF.

This chain uses TRBV5-5 with TRBJ2-1; D not certain. V was pared by 3 bases and J by 3 bases, with 13 bases between. Germline-derived CDR1 and CDR2 are SGHKS and YYEKEE (reference sequence). The CDR3 is 15 residues long. The CDR3 reads CASSSPRSIYNEQFF. CDR3 in DNA: TGTGCCAGCAGCTCGCCTAGATCAATCTACAATGAGCAGTTCTTC.

The CDR3 DNA reads TGTGCCAGCAGCCGTCGACTAGCGGGAGGGGTCGCCGGGGAGCTGTTTTTT. Translating it yields CASSRRLAGGVAGELFF. This chain joins TRBV5-4 and TRBJ2-2, with TRBD2 identical over 14 bases. V was clipped by 4 bases and J by 6 bases; unmatched bases: 8. Germline-derived CDR1 and CDR2 are SGHNT and YYREEE (reference sequence). CDR3 length equals 17 residues.

V usage is TRBV28 and J usage is TRBJ2-1, with D tentatively TRBD2 (5 bases). CDR1 and CDR2 from the germline V gene are MDHEN and SYDVKM. The CDR3 runs to 15 residues. V lost 7 bases and J 4 bases, leaving 17 bases between the germline ends. The CDR3 protein is CASKMAVGVYNEQFF. CDR3 nucleotide sequence: TGTGCCAGCAAAATGGCGGTGGGAGTTTACAATGAGCAGTTCTTC.

This chain connects TRBV11-2 to TRBJ2-1; 8 bases are shared with TRBD1. Germline V gives CDR1 SGHAT, CDR2 FQNNGV. V shed 6 bases, J shed 5 bases, and the junction held 9 bases outside the gene matches. The CDR3 extends over 15 amino acids. CDR3 bases: TGTGCCAGCAGAAAACCGGGACAGGATCACAATGAGCAGTTCTTC. This sequence encodes CASRKPGQDHNEQFF.

This CDR3 is CASSLVGPGNTIYF. The CDR3 DNA reads as TGCGCCAGCAGCTTGGTAGGGCCCGGAAACACCATATATTTT. The chain recombines TRBV5-1 with TRBJ1-3; D not certain. This CDR3 has 14 amino acids. The V end was cut by 0 bases, the J end by 4 bases, with 8 bases between. CDR1 and CDR2 from the germline V gene are SGHRS and YFSETQ.